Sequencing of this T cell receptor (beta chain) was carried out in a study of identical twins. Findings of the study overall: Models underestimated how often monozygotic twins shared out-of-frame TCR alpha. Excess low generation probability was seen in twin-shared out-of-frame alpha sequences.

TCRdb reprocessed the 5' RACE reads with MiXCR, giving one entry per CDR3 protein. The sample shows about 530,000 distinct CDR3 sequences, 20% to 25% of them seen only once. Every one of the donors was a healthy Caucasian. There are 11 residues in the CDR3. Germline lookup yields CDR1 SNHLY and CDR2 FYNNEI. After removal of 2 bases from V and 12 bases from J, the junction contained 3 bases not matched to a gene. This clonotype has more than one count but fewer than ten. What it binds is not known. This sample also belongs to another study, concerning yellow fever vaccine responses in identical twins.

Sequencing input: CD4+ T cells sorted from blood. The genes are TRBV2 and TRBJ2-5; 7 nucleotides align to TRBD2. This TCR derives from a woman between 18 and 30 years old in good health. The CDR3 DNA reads TGTGCCAGCAGTGAACGGAGCGGGGAGTACTTC. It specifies CASSERSGEYF.